These 27 T cell receptor beta chains originate from one sample sequenced in a study of T-cell reconstitution after alpha-beta-depleted transplantation in children. Preparation of the TCRbeta library used unique molecular identifiers. TCRdb used MiXCR to reprocess the PCR reads, holding one entry per CDR3 protein. The sample records 200,000 to 250,000 distinct CDR3 sequences, roughly a tenth being singletons. The sample here was PBMCs, taken before TCRalphabeta/CD19-depleted stem cell transplant. The origin of the receptors is a child less than two years old with acute myeloid leukemia, due to receive a stem cell transplant.

This clonotype showed up many times. The chain joins TRBV10-3 to TRBJ2-5; no clear D gene. CDR1 is ENHRY, CDR2 SYGVKD, per germline. V was clipped by 9 bases and J by 1 base, with 12 bases between them. The CDR3 extends over 13 amino acids. The CDR3 spells CAMSAHFQETQYF. In nucleotides, the CDR3 is TGTGCCATGTCCGCGCACTTCCAAGAGACCCAGTACTTC.

This clonotype has a count of ten or more. The rearrangement uses TRBV7-8 and TRBJ2-7; weak D call: TRBD2 (6 bases). Germline V gene sequence: CDR1 SGHVS, CDR2 FQNEAQ. The CDR3 consists of 14 residues. V shed 1 base and J shed 6 bases, with 13 bases lying between them. CDR3 DNA: TGTGCCAGCAGCTTAGGGAGGGGTTCCGTCGAGCAGTACTTC. Its translation is CASSLGRGSVEQYF. The variable domain in full, with the rest retrieved from reference TRBV7-8 and TRBJ2-7, is GAGVSQSPRYKVAKRGQDVALRCDPISGHVSLFWYQQALGQGPEFLTYFQNEAQLDKSGLPSDRFFAERPEGSVSTLKIQRTQQEDSAVYLCASSLGRGSVEQYFGPGTRLTVT.

This clonotype was seen many times. The CDR3 DNA follows: TGCGCCAGCAGCTTGGCCTCAACTTCACCTAATGAAAAACTGTTTTTT. It is translated as CASSLASTSPNEKLFF. This sequence joins TRBV5-1 and TRBJ1-4, with D uncertain. Germline V CDR1 and CDR2: SGHRS, YFSETQ. The V end was cut by 0 bases, the J end by 3 bases, with 12 bases between. This CDR3 has 16 residues.

This clonotype was picked up a small number of times. The V gene is TRBV6-1, the J gene TRBJ2-5; 8 bases are a match to TRBD1. The CDR3 is made up of 14 amino acids. The V gene end was trimmed by 6 bases and the J gene end by 4 bases; junction bases not matched to a gene: 7. Germline assignment: CDR1 MNHNS and CDR2 SASEGT. The CDR3 nucleotides are TGTGCCAGCAGCGCGCCCACAGGGGGAGAGACCCAGTACTTC. Amino acids: CASSAPTGGETQYF.

This sequence joins TRBV7-2 and TRBJ2-7; D gene uncertain. The CDR3 spans 15 residues. The germline V and J ends were trimmed by 1 base and 2 bases, with 12 bases remaining between them. Germline V gene sequence: CDR1 SGHTA, CDR2 FQGNSA. The CDR3 DNA sequence: TGTGCCAGCAGCTTAGAGGTGGGCAGTCCCTACGAGCAGTACTTC. Amino acids: CASSLEVGSPYEQYF.

In this sample, this clonotype turned up many times. The chain combines TRBV5-1 with TRBJ2-7; D unresolved. This CDR3 region has 15 residues. Germline assignment: CDR1 SGHRS and CDR2 YFSETQ. V dropped 2 bases and J dropped 7 bases, with 19 bases sitting between them. The CDR3 sequence: CASSLASGKSREQYF. The CDR3 nucleotides read TGCGCCAGCAGCTTAGCCAGTGGGAAAAGCAGGGAGCAGTACTTC.

About this clonotype itself: One base away lies a much larger clone, so this may be a sequencing read error. The chain employs TRBV4-2 and TRBJ1-1; no reliable D call. The CDR3 spans 13 residues. Germline V gene lookup returns CDR1 LGHNA and CDR2 YNFKEQ. Written as DNA, the CDR3 is TGTGCCATCAGCCCCCGGATAAAGTCTGAAGCTTTCTTT. Residues: CAISPRIKSEAFF.

This clonotype occurred many times. The rearrangement links TRBV2 to TRBJ2-3; the D is unclear. The CDR3 extends over 11 amino acids. Trimming took off 8 bases at V and 6 bases at J, with 9 bases between the two ends. Germline V gives CDR1 SNHLY, CDR2 FYNNEI. CDR3: CASCLTDTQYF. The DNA of the CDR3 is TGTGCCAGCTGCCTTACCGATACGCAGTATTTT. Combining the CDR3 with reference TRBV2 and TRBJ2-3 gives the whole variable domain EPEVTQTPSHQVTQMGQEVILRCVPISNHLYFYWYRQILGQKVEFLVSFYNNEISEKSEIFDDQFSVERPDGSNFTLKIRSTKLEDSAMYFCASCLTDTQYFGPGTRLTVL.

This clonotype has a count of ten or more. The gene calls are TRBV18 and TRBJ2-1, with 8 bases aligning to TRBD2. There are 12 residues in the CDR3. Germline CDR1 reads KGHSH; CDR2 reads LQKENI. V shed 6 bases, J shed 13 bases, and the junction held 8 bases outside the gene matches. CDR3 in amino acids: CASSHREGLQFF. The DNA of the CDR3 is TGTGCCAGCTCCCACCGGGAGGGACTCCAGTTCTTC.

The table lists this clonotype with many counts. This rearrangement joins TRBV20-1 to TRBJ2-7; no clear D gene. The CDR3 length is 12 residues. Germline CDR1 reads DFQATT; CDR2 reads SNEGSKA (reference sequence). Between the trimmed V and J ends, which lost 8 bases and 2 bases, there was a span of 13 bases. The CDR3 loop reads CSSSNRAYEQYF. In DNA form, the CDR3 reads TGCAGTTCAAGCAATCGAGCCTACGAGCAGTACTTC.

This clonotype was recorded at least ten times. This chain links TRBV5-1 with TRBJ2-3; 9 nucleotides align to TRBD1. Trimming took 6 bases from V and 4 from J; bases not matched to a gene: 6. The CDR3 length is 14 residues. Germline loops: CDR1 SGHRS, CDR2 YFSETQ. In DNA, the CDR3 is TGCGCCAGCAATACAGGGGGCAAGGCAGATACGCAGTATTTT. Amino acids: CASNTGGKADTQYF.

The J gene is TRBJ2-7, the V gene TRBV7-2, with 13 bases matching TRBD2. This CDR3 is built from 14 residues. V lost 5 bases, J lost 7 bases, and 5 bases stayed unmatched. CDR1 and CDR2 from the germline V gene are SGHTA and FQGNSA. DNA for the CDR3: TGTGCCAGCAGCGCGGGACTAGCGGGGCTTGAGCAGTACTTC. As protein: CASSAGLAGLEQYF.

This clonotype was detected many times. The rearrangement links TRBV5-1 to TRBJ1-1, with D possibly TRBD1 on 5 matching bases. The germline CDR1 and CDR2 sequences are SGHRS and YFSETQ. The CDR3 has 16 amino acids. Trimming left V 4 bases short and J 1 base short, with 17 bases between. CDR3 protein: CASSPGPLNGNTEAFF. CDR3 in DNA: TGCGCCAGCAGCCCGGGACCGTTAAATGGGAACACTGAAGCTTTCTTT.

This clonotype was detected ten times or more. The V and J genes are TRBV7-8 and TRBJ1-3; D gene ambiguous. Germline CDR1 is SGHVS and CDR2 is FQNEAQ. Trimming removed 1 base from V and 2 bases from J, with 12 bases in between. The CDR3 is made up of 16 amino acids. Here the CDR3 DNA reads TGTGCCAGCAGCTTAGTTAACGGGATAACTGGAAACACCATATATTTT. Protein: CASSLVNGITGNTIYF.

In its sample, this clonotype was seen many times. The gene calls are TRBV7-9 and TRBJ1-6, with D perhaps matching TRBD1 (6 bases). Germline CDR1 and CDR2: SEHNR and FQNEAQ (reference sequence). CDR3 length equals 20 residues. Trimming pared 3 bases from V and 0 bases from J, leaving 21 bases between. DNA for the CDR3: TGTGCCAGCAGCTTCGTACCCGGTGGACAGCCAAGCTCCTATAATTCACCCCTCCACTTT. Translating gives CASSFVPGGQPSSYNSPLHF.

The CDR3 DNA is TGTGCCAGCTTTGGACAGTACGGCGAGACCCAGTACTTC. It encodes CASFGQYGETQYF. The gene calls are TRBV2 and TRBJ2-5; tentative D call: TRBD1 (6 bases). Germline V CDR1 and CDR2: SNHLY, FYNNEI. V was trimmed by 8 bases and J by 5 bases, leaving 15 bases between them. The CDR3 consists of 13 residues.

This clonotype was counted ten times or more. The gene calls are TRBV11-2 and TRBJ2-1, with D perhaps assigned TRBD1 or TRBD2 (5 bases each). Germline V gives CDR1 SGHAT, CDR2 FQNNGV. Trimming removed 9 bases from V and 6 bases from J, with 18 bases in between. CDR3 length: 14 amino acids. CDR3 region: CASTYKGTSNEQFF. The DNA for the CDR3 is TGTGCCAGTACTTACAAGGGGACCTCCAATGAGCAGTTCTTC. Looking up the rest from reference TRBV11-2 and TRBJ2-1 gives the full variable domain: EAGVAQSPRYKIIEKRQSVAFWCNPISGHATLYWYQQILGQGPKLLIQFQNNGVVDDSQLPKDRFSAERLKGVDSTLKIQPAKLEDSAVYLCASTYKGTSNEQFFGPGTRLTVL.

This clonotype was counted at least ten times. This chain joins TRBV12-3 or TRBV12-4 and TRBJ1-5, with D perhaps TRBD1 (6 bases). Trimming took off 6 bases at V and 10 bases at J, with 19 bases between the two ends. The CDR3 runs 14 residues. CDR3 sequence: CASSYSRGRGPQHF. The CDR3, as DNA: TGTGCCAGCAGCTACAGCAGGGGCCGGGGACCCCAGCATTTT.

This clonotype was seen many times. The J gene is TRBJ2-7, the V gene TRBV20-1, with 7 bases identical to TRBD1. V shed 1 base and J 5 bases; nucleotides not matched to a gene: 5. Germline-derived CDR1 and CDR2 are DFQATT and SNEGSKA (reference sequence). This CDR3 spans 13 amino acids. The CDR3 protein is CSARGGQGDEQYF. The CDR3, as DNA: TGCAGTGCTAGAGGGGGTCAGGGGGACGAGCAGTACTTC.

V usage is TRBV5-6 and J usage is TRBJ2-7; D possibly corresponds to TRBD2 (5 bases). Per the germline V gene, CDR1 is SGHDT and CDR2 is YYEEEE. This CDR3 contains 14 residues. V lost 5 bases, J lost 3 bases, and 15 bases lay in between. The CDR3 DNA is TGTGCCAGCAGTGGAAGGAGGCCCTACTACGAGCAGTACTTC. Amino acids: CASSGRRPYYEQYF.

A few counts support this clonotype. The chain uses TRBV9 and TRBJ2-3, with TRBD2 identical over 11 bases. With V trimmed by 0 bases and J by 6 bases, 9 bases remained unmatched. This CDR3 has 17 residues. CDR1 is SGDLS and CDR2 is YYNGEE in the germline V gene. The CDR3 region is CASSVGGTSGGGDTQYF. The CDR3 bases are TGTGCCAGCAGCGTAGGAGGGACTAGCGGAGGAGGGGATACGCAGTATTTT. The full variable domain, completed using reference TRBV9 and TRBJ2-3, is DSGVTQTPKHLITATGQRVTLRCSPRSGDLSVYWYQQSLDQGLQFLIQYYNGEERAKGNILERFSAQQFPDLHSELNLSSLELGDSALYFCASSVGGTSGGGDTQYFGPGTRLTVL.

This clonotype was recorded at least ten times. The CDR3 DNA sequence: TGTGCCAGCAGCCCTACGAAGGGGGTGGGCACTGAAGCTTTCTTT. It specifies CASSPTKGVGTEAFF. This chain joins TRBV27 and TRBJ1-1, with TRBD1 as a possible D gene (6 bases). Between the trimmed V and J ends, which lost 6 bases and 4 bases, there was a span of 18 bases. There are 15 residues in the CDR3. CDR1 is MNHEY and CDR2 is SMNVEV in the germline V gene (reference sequence).

This clonotype has at least ten counts. J is TRBJ1-1 and V is TRBV11-2; no definite D call. The ends were cut back, 5 bases at V and 2 bases at J, with 9 bases in the middle. Germline-derived CDR1 and CDR2 are SGHAT and FQNNGV. The CDR3 runs to 13 residues. CDR3 bases: TGTGCCAGCAGCCCCCTGTTAAACACTGAAGCTTTCTTT. Residues: CASSPLLNTEAFF.

At least ten counts were recorded for this clonotype. The chain combines TRBV2 with TRBJ2-1; TRBD2 is a possible D gene (5 bases). Per the germline V gene, CDR1 is SNHLY and CDR2 is FYNNEI. Deletions cut 5 bases from V and 2 bases from J, with 13 bases between. The CDR3 extends over 15 amino acids. DNA of the CDR3: TGTGCCAGCAGTTTGGACTTATTACCCTACAATGAGCAGTTCTTC. Amino acids: CASSLDLLPYNEQFF.

In regard to this clonotype: One end of the junction does not line up with germline, which may come from a read error. The chain employs TRBV12-3 or TRBV12-4 and TRBJ2-3; D ambiguous. The CDR3 has 12 amino acids. CDR3 nucleotides: TGTGCCTGCAGTCCAAGTTCTTGTACGCAGTATTTT. It is translated as CACSPSSCTQYF.

The chain links TRBV5-4 to TRBJ2-2; 8 nucleotides agree with TRBD1. The CDR3 is 15 amino acids. V gave up 4 bases and J gave up 1 base; unmatched junction bases: 3. CDR1 and CDR2 from the germline V gene are SGHNT and YYREEE (reference sequence). The DNA of the CDR3 is TGTGCCAGCAGCCAGGGGGCAGGGAACACCGGGGAGCTGTTTTTT. Translation gives CASSQGAGNTGELFF. Full variable domain (remainder filled in from reference TRBV5-4 and TRBJ2-2): ETGVTQSPTHLIKTRGQQVTLRCSSQSGHNTVSWYQQALGQGPQFIFQYYREEENGRGNFPPRFSGLQFPNYSSELNVNALELDDSALYLCASSQGAGNTGELFFGEGSRLTVL.

This clonotype has a count of ten or more. The chain employs TRBV3-1 and TRBJ1-3, with TRBD1 matching over 10 bases. CDR1 LGHDT and CDR2 YNNKEL come from the germline V gene (reference sequence). V dropped 5 bases and J dropped 3; count of bases not matched to a gene: 4. There are 15 residues in the CDR3. The CDR3 region has the DNA TGTGCCAGCAGCGGCCGGGACAGGGGTGGAAACACCATATATTTT. This translates into CASSGRDRGGNTIYF.